A selection of T cell receptor beta chains follows, all from one sample in a study of cytomegalovirus exposure and HLA in healthy donors. The table came from immunoSEQ multiplex PCR; TCRdb's copy has only in-frame clones and leaves some out. The sample holds around 150,000 clones, about three quarters seen once. Sequenced input: PBMCs. The receptor set was obtained from a man aged 25 to 40 in good health and CMV-seropositive. CDR3s include the opening cysteine and the closing phenylalanine or tryptophan. D genes are given only for firm matches. For some rows the clone size is stated as once, few or many, or as a class when expanded; others skip it.

d_gene: TRBD1
v_gene: TRBV2
j_gene: TRBJ2-4
abundance: -
CDR3nt: TGTGCCAGCATCACAGGGGGCCCTGAAAACATTCAGTACTTC
CDR3aa: CASITGGPENIQYF

d_gene: -
v_gene: TRBV6-5
j_gene: TRBJ1-3
abundance: -
CDR3nt: TGTGCCAGCAGCAGGACAGCTGGAAACACCATATATTTT
CDR3aa: CASSRTAGNTIYF

d_gene: -
v_gene: TRBV2
j_gene: TRBJ2-1
abundance: -
CDR3nt: TGTGCCAGCAGTGGGACTCTTAATGAGCAGTTCTTC
CDR3aa: CASSGTLNEQFF

d_gene: TRBD1
v_gene: TRBV2
j_gene: TRBJ1-5
abundance: -
CDR3nt: TGTGCCAGCAGTCAACAGGGGGGAGGTCAGCCCCAGCATTTT
CDR3aa: CASSQQGGGQPQHF

d_gene: TRBD2
v_gene: TRBV9
j_gene: TRBJ2-7
abundance: -
CDR3nt: TGTGCCAGCAGCGTGGGACTAGCGCCACTAAACTCCTACGAGCAGTACTTC
CDR3aa: CASSVGLAPLNSYEQYF

d_gene: -
v_gene: TRBV5-6
j_gene: TRBJ1-1
abundance: -
CDR3nt: TGTGCCAGCAGCTCACGCCTCAACAGGGCTGAAGCTTTCTTT
CDR3aa: CASSSRLNRAEAFF

d_gene: -
v_gene: TRBV7-2
j_gene: TRBJ1-5
abundance: -
CDR3nt: TGTGCCAGCAGCCCCGACTTTAGCAATCAGCCCCAGCATTTT
CDR3aa: CASSPDFSNQPQHF

d_gene: -
v_gene: TRBV7-9
j_gene: TRBJ2-7
abundance: few
CDR3nt: TGTTCCAGCAGCTTCTCGTACGGTGCCTACGAGCAGTACTTC
CDR3aa: CSSSFSYGAYEQYF

d_gene: TRBD1
v_gene: TRBV6-4
j_gene: TRBJ1-2
abundance: -
CDR3nt: TGTGCCAGCAGGCAGGGGGCGCGGGGCTACACCTTC
CDR3aa: CASRQGARGYTF

d_gene: TRBD1
v_gene: TRBV7-8
j_gene: TRBJ2-6
abundance: few
CDR3nt: TGTGCCAGCAGCTTACGAGACAGGGGGCAACTCTCTGGGGCCAACGTCCTGACTTTC
CDR3aa: CASSLRDRGQLSGANVLTF

d_gene: -
v_gene: TRBV11-2
j_gene: TRBJ2-7
abundance: -
CDR3nt: TGTGCCAGCAGCTTAACTTGGCAGGACTCCTACGAGCAGTACTTC
CDR3aa: CASSLTWQDSYEQYF

d_gene: -
v_gene: TRBV13
j_gene: TRBJ1-1
abundance: -
CDR3nt: TGTGCCAGCAGCTTGCGTCCTAATGAAGCTTTCTTT
CDR3aa: CASSLRPNEAFF

d_gene: -
v_gene: TRBV4-1
j_gene: TRBJ2-7
abundance: -
CDR3nt: TGCGCCAGCAGCCAATCGGGGTTTCTAAGCTCCGAGCAGTACTTC
CDR3aa: CASSQSGFLSSEQYF

d_gene: -
v_gene: TRBV27
j_gene: TRBJ1-3
abundance: once
CDR3nt: TGTGCCAGCACCTCTTGGGGGGGAGGTCACACCATATATTTT
CDR3aa: CASTSWGGGHTIYF

d_gene: TRBD1
v_gene: TRBV6-6
j_gene: TRBJ2-2
abundance: few
CDR3nt: TGTGCCAGCAGTCGAGGGACAGGCGGAGGCACCGGGGAGCTGTTTTTT
CDR3aa: CASSRGTGGGTGELFF

d_gene: TRBD2
v_gene: TRBV27
j_gene: TRBJ2-3
abundance: -
CDR3nt: TGTGCCAGCAGTCCACCGGGAGGTACGCAGTATTTT
CDR3aa: CASSPPGGTQYF

d_gene: -
v_gene: TRBV7-3
j_gene: TRBJ2-1
abundance: -
CDR3nt: TGTGCCAGCAGCCTACAGGTTTACAATGAGCAGTTCTTC
CDR3aa: CASSLQVYNEQFF

d_gene: -
v_gene: TRBV28
j_gene: TRBJ1-1
abundance: once
CDR3nt: TGTGCCAGCAGGGGCCGGGAGACTGAAGCTTTCTTT
CDR3aa: CASRGRETEAFF

d_gene: TRBD1
v_gene: TRBV5-1
j_gene: TRBJ1-1
abundance: -
CDR3nt: TGCGCCAGCAGCTTACAGGGGGCAGAGATGAACACTGAAGCTTTCTTT
CDR3aa: CASSLQGAEMNTEAFF

d_gene: -
v_gene: TRBV7-9
j_gene: TRBJ1-2
abundance: once
CDR3nt: TGTTCCAGCAGCTTATCGGGTGACGGCTACACCTTC
CDR3aa: CSSSLSGDGYTF

d_gene: -
v_gene: TRBV7-7
j_gene: TRBJ2-5
abundance: -
CDR3nt: TGTGCTAGCAGCTCCATCGGTGGGCCCGGTAAACTCCAAGAGACCCAGTACTTC
CDR3aa: CASSSIGGPGKLQETQYF

d_gene: TRBD1
v_gene: TRBV7-9
j_gene: TRBJ1-2
abundance: -
CDR3nt: TGTGCCATCGGGGGGGGACAGGGGGCTCATAACTATGGCTACACCTTC
CDR3aa: CAIGGGQGAHNYGYTF

d_gene: -
v_gene: TRBV19
j_gene: TRBJ2-7
abundance: -
CDR3nt: TGTGCCAGTAGTATAGGTGGGAGGTGGTTGTTCTACGAGCAGTACTTC
CDR3aa: CASSIGGRWLFYEQYF